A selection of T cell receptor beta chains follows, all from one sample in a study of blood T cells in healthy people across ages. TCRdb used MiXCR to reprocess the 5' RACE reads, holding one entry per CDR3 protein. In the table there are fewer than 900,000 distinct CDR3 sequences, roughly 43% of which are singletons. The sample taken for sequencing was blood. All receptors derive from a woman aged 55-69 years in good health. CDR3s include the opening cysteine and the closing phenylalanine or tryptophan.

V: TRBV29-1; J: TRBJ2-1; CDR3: CSATTSGRPLQFF
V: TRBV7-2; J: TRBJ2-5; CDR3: CASSLGRNDWETQYF
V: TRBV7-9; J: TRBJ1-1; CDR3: CASSLHARNTEAFF
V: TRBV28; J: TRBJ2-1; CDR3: CASSLYPVNEGAGNEQFF
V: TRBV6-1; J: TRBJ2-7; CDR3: CASSPRDIRSEQYF
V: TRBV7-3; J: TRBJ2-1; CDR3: CASSLFRPGLAGTNEQFF
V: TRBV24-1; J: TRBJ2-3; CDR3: CATSDLGSEPDTQYF
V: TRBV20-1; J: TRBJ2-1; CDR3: CSGLLGHNEQFF
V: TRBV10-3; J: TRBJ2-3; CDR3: CAISATSGSTDTQYF
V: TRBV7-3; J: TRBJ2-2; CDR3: CASRPDSNYGELFF
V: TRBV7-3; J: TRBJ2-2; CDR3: CANSLMASGLANTGELFF
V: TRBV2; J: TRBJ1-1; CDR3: CASSYDRGRNTEAFF
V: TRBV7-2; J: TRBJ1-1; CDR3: CASSSQGTGLSTEAFF
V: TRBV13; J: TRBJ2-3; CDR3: CASSYSGRAGTDTQYF
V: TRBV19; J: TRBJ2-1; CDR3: CAIGTGVEQFF
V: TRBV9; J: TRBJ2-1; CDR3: CASSVEQGAYNEQFF
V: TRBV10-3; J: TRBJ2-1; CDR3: CAISSQQGSSYNEQFF
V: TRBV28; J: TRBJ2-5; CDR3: CASSPLQTLAGAETQYF
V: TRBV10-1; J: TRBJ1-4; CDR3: CASSVQGKEKLFF
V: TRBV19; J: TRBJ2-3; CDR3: CATGTSGQEYGDTQYF
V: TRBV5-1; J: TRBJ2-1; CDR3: CASSLALAGENEQFF
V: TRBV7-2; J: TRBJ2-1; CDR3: CASSLGVWRASSYNEQFF
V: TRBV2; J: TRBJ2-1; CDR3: CASSEAAGVTYNEQFF
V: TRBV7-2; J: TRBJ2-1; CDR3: CASSTLAGYNEQFF
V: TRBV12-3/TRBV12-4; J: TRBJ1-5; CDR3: CVSSALRGGAGSNQPQHF
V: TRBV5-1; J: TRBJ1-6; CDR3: CASSLAVWNSPLHF
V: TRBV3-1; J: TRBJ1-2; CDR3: CASSPGQANYGYTF
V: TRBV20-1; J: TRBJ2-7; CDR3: CSAPTGLAGGPQYF
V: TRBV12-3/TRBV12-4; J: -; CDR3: CAGSPGQNLGTQYF
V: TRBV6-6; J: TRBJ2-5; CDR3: CASSKPGLAVQETQYF
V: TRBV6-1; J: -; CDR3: CASSGESQVGTQYF
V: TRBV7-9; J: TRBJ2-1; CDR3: CASSFSGLAGGGVREQFF
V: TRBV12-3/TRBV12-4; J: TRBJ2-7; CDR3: CASSVGQVDEQYF
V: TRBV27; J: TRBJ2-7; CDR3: CASSPLLDRGGYEQYF
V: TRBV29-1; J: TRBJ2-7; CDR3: CSVGGTFKKTYEQYF
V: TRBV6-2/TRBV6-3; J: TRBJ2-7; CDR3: CASSYLTSGSYEQYF
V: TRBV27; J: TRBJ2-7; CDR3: CASSPFKRTSGRDQKDEQYF
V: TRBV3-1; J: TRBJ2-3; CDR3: CASSQVPDTQYF
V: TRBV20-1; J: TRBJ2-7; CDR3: CSAGSEFSYEQYF
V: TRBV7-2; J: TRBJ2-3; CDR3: CASSRGSRTDTQYF
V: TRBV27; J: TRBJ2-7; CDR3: CASSLPGGGPITSYEQYF
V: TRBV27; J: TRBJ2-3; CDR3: CASSLSLGLADTQYF
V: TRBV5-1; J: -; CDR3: CTSSLGQETQYF
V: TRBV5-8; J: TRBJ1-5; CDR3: CASSQGTGAGQPQHF
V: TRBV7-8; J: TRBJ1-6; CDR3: CASSSRGYSPLHF